What follows is one T cell receptor beta chain and its context. This clone was counted once. No cognate antigen has been identified for it. It has no much larger one-base neighbor in the sample; base qualities were not kept. Using the deep immunoSEQ assay, multiplex PCR amplified TCR CDR3 regions from genomic DNA. Genomic DNA extracted from each cell subset was distributed evenly over all wells of several immunoSEQ 96-well plates, and each plate served as one replicate. For sorted subsets, about 210 ng of genomic DNA, equivalent to tens of thousands of T cell genomes, went into each replicate PCR. Purified libraries were quantified with a Qubit 3.0 fluorometer, sized on a Bioanalyzer 2100, and re-quantified with the KAPA Library Quantification kit. A separate single-read 150-cycle Illumina NextSeq 550 flow cell was used to sequence each immunoSEQ 96-well plate. Per the original workflow: Because only junctional sequences without quality scores were contained in the immunoSEQ output, filtering matching that applied to full-length reads could not be performed. Sequences were annotated with PyIR, a Python wrapper for IgBLAST v1.9, using IMGT germline references to assign V/J genes and CDR3. Reads with weak V/J assignments (E-value above 1e-6), missing CDR3, stop codons, out-of-frame junctions, or ambiguous translated residues were removed. A V3J clonotype was defined by an identical inferred V gene, J gene, and CDR3 amino acid sequence. To compute the percentage overlap between repertoires, the number of shared unique clonotypes was divided by the size of the smaller repertoire. Repertoire richness was assessed with RTK rarefaction, the Chao1 estimator, and Recon v2.1 estimates of unobserved clonotypes. For all TCRbeta clonotypes obtained by the gDNA method from four donors, generation probabilities were computed with OLGA. TCRdb limited this immuneACCESS table to in-frame rearrangements with V and J called. A share of clones is missing; checked studies link under half to unresolved V genes, and the rest is unexplained. Clone size and the V and J calls come from that table; the DNA yielded D and trimming. The sample records about 650,000 clones, less than 97% of which are singletons. Together, the top ten hold 0.11% of the sample.

Taken from the germline V gene (reference sequence), the CDR1 and CDR2 loops are LNHDA and SQIVND. Trimming takes 3 bases from V and 4 bases from J, and the germline ends sit 15 bases apart. Taken from cysteine to phenylalanine, the CDR3 has 15 residues. The sequence is cut down to CDR3 DNA, 45 bases in frame from base 1. This entry is derived from a study of shared clonotypes between healthy human individuals (dated by TCRdb to 2018 to 2021). As for the study more broadly: Three men and two women, aged 18 to 49 years, made up the cohort. Between about 0.94 and 8.9 billion PBMCs per donor were obtained by leukapheresis. For each donor, three plates each were used for CD4 naive and CD4 memory, two plates were used for CD8 naive, and one plate was used for CD8 memory. To increase sequencing depth and limit assay-specific biases, different laboratories used diverse techniques to prepare libraries and sequence TCR repertoires. To estimate repertoire size and how much clonotype sharing occurs between individuals, the study deeply sequenced the blood TCR repertoires of roughly 5 healthy adults.

CD8 naive samples were obtained by positive selection for CCR7 among CD45RO-negative cells, yielding a CD45RA+CCR7+ population from which TemRA cells were excluded. The donors were healthy, HIV-negative adults with no recently reported acute infections or vaccinations. Only Caucasian adults living in Nashville, Tennessee, USA were represented among the donors. Blood was collected by leukapheresis, and PBMCs were isolated by Ficoll-Histopaque density gradient centrifugation and then cryopreserved in liquid nitrogen vapor phase. Analytical flow cytometry was used to check the purity and quantity of every magnetically sorted T cell population. From each sorted fraction, genomic DNA was isolated and quantified by UV absorbance on a Nanodrop 2000c. Points the paper makes about the study in general: Naive subsets generally had larger estimated clonotype richness than memory subsets did. Sharing across a few donors was observed for about 5% of naive CD4, over 3% of naive CD8, about 2.3% of memory CD4, and roughly 0.4% of memory CD8 clonotypes. Even with the large sequencing depth, rarefaction of the sorted-subset datasets indicated that sequencing was incomplete. Because the study included a small number of donors, the genetic and exposure-history diversity represented was limited. Compared with non-shared clonotypes, clonotypes shared by all four sorted-subset donors had higher generation probabilities. Sampling was restricted to blood, and TCR repertoires in tissues likely differ from the TCR repertoires found in blood. Pairwise subsampling led to the expectation that sequencing depth would affect the degree of clonotype sharing among donors.

The specimen sequenced was naive CD8+ T cells sorted from blood. The cell subset or site tag for this specimen amounts to: CD45RA+CCR7+. This sequence was found in a woman aged 25-40 years in good health. The sequence links TRBV19 to TRBJ1-2; the D segment could be TRBD1, given 6 matching bases. The sequence in DNA is TGTGCCAGTAGTATCCCGGCAGGGGCAAGCTATGGCTACACCTTC. It codes for CASSIPAGASYGYTF.